The 19 T cell receptor beta chains reported below all come from one sample, sequenced in a study of CD8 T cells in ankylosing spondylitis (dated by TCRdb to about 2017). Antigens of these TCRs are unknown. Library preparation was by 5' RACE. Instrument used: Illumina HiSeq 2500. TCRdb reprocessing: public reads trimmed at Q25 with fastp, clones called with MiXCR, in-frame beta chains kept. Every distinct CDR3 protein forms one entry, paired with its most common genes and DNA. Counted in this sample were about 390,000 distinct CDR3 sequences; around 20% of them appeared once. Roughly a sixth of the sample is held by the ten biggest clonotypes. Study-wide conclusions, independent of this receptor: A TCR beta motif of several highly homologous amino acid variants appeared characteristic of blood from ankylosing spondylitis patients.

Sequencing was carried out using blood, either unsorted or a sorted T cell fraction (not recorded which). The receptors were gathered from a male donor with ankylosing spondylitis.

The rearrangement links TRBV7-2 to TRBJ2-1, with 8 bases that match TRBD1. The V gene end was trimmed by 5 bases and the J gene end by 2 bases; junction bases not matched to a gene: 5. Germline values: CDR1 SGHTA, CDR2 FQGNSA. The CDR3 sequence is 15 residues long. CDR3: CASSTDRGPYNEQFF. DNA of the CDR3: TGTGCCAGCAGCACCGACAGGGGTCCCTACAATGAGCAGTTCTTC.

This clonotype was recorded only once. DNA for the CDR3: TGTGCCAGCAGGCCGCGGGACAACTCTGGAAACACCATATATTTT. Translation: CASRPRDNSGNTIYF. The rearrangement links TRBV28 to TRBJ1-3; D perhaps matches TRBD1 (6 bases). The CDR3 is made up of 15 amino acids. Germline CDR1 MDHEN, CDR2 SYDVKM. The germline V and J ends were trimmed by 6 bases and 0 bases, with 12 bases remaining between them. Full variable domain (missing parts from reference TRBV28 and TRBJ1-3): DVKVTQSSRYLVKRTGEKVFLECVQDMDHENMFWYRQDPGLGLRLIYFSYDVKMKEKGDIPEGYSVSREKKERFSLILESASTNQTSMYLCASRPRDNSGNTIYFGEGSWLTVV.

This clonotype has more than one count but fewer than ten. CDR3 DNA sequence: TGCAGCGTTGGTCTTTTATTGGATGGCTACACCTTC. This encodes CSVGLLLDGYTF. The V call is TRBV29-1, the J call TRBJ1-2; D gene ambiguous. The CDR3 extends over 12 amino acids. Per the germline V gene, CDR1 is SQVTM and CDR2 is ANQGSEA. The germline V and J ends were trimmed by 4 bases and 6 bases, with 12 bases remaining between them.

This clonotype has a handful of counts. This chain links TRBV5-1 with TRBJ1-1; D remains ambiguous. The CDR3 loop spans 15 amino acids. Germline assignment: CDR1 SGHRS and CDR2 YFSETQ. V lost 0 bases to trimming and J lost 1 base, with 10 bases between them. CDR3 in amino acids: CASSLVGLPNTEAFF. In nucleotides, the CDR3 is TGCGCCAGCAGCTTGGTTGGGCTTCCGAACACTGAAGCTTTCTTT.

This clonotype occurred a few times. V usage is TRBV2 and J usage is TRBJ1-5, with no clear D. The V end was cut by 5 bases, the J end by 7 bases, with 12 bases between. The CDR3 totals 13 residues. Germline V gives CDR1 SNHLY, CDR2 FYNNEI. CDR3 coding DNA: TGTGCCAGCAGTAAGGGCCTCGGGCAGCCCCAGCATTTT. It yields the protein CASSKGLGQPQHF.

This clonotype was seen more than once but under ten times. The genes are TRBV19 and TRBJ2-1; D is ambiguous. This CDR3 contains 12 residues. Trimming removed 4 bases at V and 9 bases at J, with 10 bases between. Germline values: CDR1 LNHDA, CDR2 SQIVND (reference sequence). The CDR3 loop reads CASSTYKVEQFF. CDR3 nucleotide sequence: TGTGCCAGTAGTACCTATAAGGTTGAGCAGTTCTTC.

The chain carries TRBV12-3 or TRBV12-4 and TRBJ2-6; D is uncertain. This CDR3 is built from 12 residues. The V end lost 8 bases, the J end lost 2 bases, and 4 bases lay between the germline ends. CDR3 residues: CASQAGANVLTF. The CDR3 DNA follows: TGTGCCAGCCAAGCTGGGGCCAACGTCCTGACTTTC.

The rearrangement links TRBV24-1 to TRBJ2-2, with TRBD1 matching over 8 bases. Germline V gives CDR1 KGHDR, CDR2 SFDVKD. This CDR3 contains 16 residues. J lost 1 base, V lost 4 bases, and 4 bases had no gene match. As DNA, the CDR3 is TGTGCCACCAGTGACACCGGACAGGGGAACACCGGGGAGCTGTTTTTT. Encoded protein: CATSDTGQGNTGELFF.

The gene calls are TRBV20-1 and TRBJ2-3; D ambiguous. Trimming stripped 4 bases from V and 4 bases from J, with 12 bases between. Germline values: CDR1 DFQATT, CDR2 SNEGSKA (reference sequence). This CDR3 has 13 residues. The CDR3 is CSATAGVSDTQYF. The CDR3 DNA is TGCAGTGCTACCGCCGGTGTTTCAGATACGCAGTATTTT.

This clonotype came up many times. The chain carries TRBV5-1 and TRBJ2-5, with unresolved D. Deletions cut 2 bases from V and 1 base from J, with 12 bases between. The germline V gene encodes CDR1 SGHRS and CDR2 YFSETQ. The CDR3 has 15 residues. CDR3 protein: CASSFLRGGQETQYF. DNA for the CDR3: TGCGCCAGCAGCTTCCTCCGTGGCGGCCAAGAGACCCAGTACTTC. The full variable domain, its missing parts supplied by reference TRBV5-1 and TRBJ2-5, is KAGVTQTPRYLIKTRGQQVTLSCSPISGHRSVSWYQQTPGQGLQFLFEYFSETQRNKGNFPGRFSGRQFSNSRSEMNVSTLELGDSALYLCASSFLRGGQETQYFGPGTRLLVL.

This clonotype has a handful of counts. This chain connects TRBV28 to TRBJ2-1, with TRBD2 identical over 7 bases. Trimming removed 5 bases from V and 10 bases from J; junction bases left unmatched: 17. There are 16 residues in the CDR3. CDR1 and CDR2 from the germline V gene are MDHEN and SYDVKM. The CDR3 protein is CASSPTGRLAVEEQFF. The CDR3 DNA reads TGTGCCAGCAGTCCGACGGGACGGCTAGCGGTAGAAGAGCAGTTCTTC.

The DNA of the CDR3 is TGTGCCAGCAGTCATGACAGTACTAACTATGGCTACACCTTC. Translating it yields CASSHDSTNYGYTF. The gene calls are TRBV7-9 and TRBJ1-2, with D maybe TRBD1 (5 bases). CDR1 is SEHNR and CDR2 is FQNEAQ in the germline V gene (reference sequence). This CDR3 contains 14 residues. V gave up 6 bases and J gave up 0 bases, with 11 bases separating them.

The chain carries TRBV11-3 and TRBJ2-1, with D unresolved. V lost 2 bases, J lost 9 bases, and 17 bases lay in between. Germline V gene sequence: CDR1 SGHNT, CDR2 YENEEA. The CDR3 covers 15 residues. The CDR3 sequence: CASSLSAAQQSEQFF. DNA of the CDR3: TGTGCCAGCAGCTTAAGCGCGGCCCAGCAGAGTGAGCAGTTCTTC.

This clonotype showed up just a few times. The genes are TRBV5-5 and TRBJ2-5; no clear D gene. The germline V gene encodes CDR1 SGHKS and CDR2 YYEKEE (reference sequence). Between the trimmed V and J ends, which lost 2 bases and 2 bases, there was a span of 7 bases. The CDR3 sequence is 13 residues long. In nucleotides, the CDR3 is TGTGCCAGCAGCTTTTGGCCTCAAGAGACCCAGTACTTC. As protein: CASSFWPQETQYF.

In its sample, this clonotype was seen a few times. The CDR3 DNA reads TGTGCCAGCAGCTTGGACTTCAGGGCTTACGAGCAGTACTTC. This sequence encodes CASSLDFRAYEQYF. This chain connects TRBV5-6 to TRBJ2-7; D is perhaps TRBD1 (5 bases). The CDR3 totals 14 residues. Trimming removed 0 bases at V and 4 bases at J, with 11 bases between. Germline V gene sequence: CDR1 SGHDT, CDR2 YYEEEE. Looking up the rest from reference TRBV5-6 and TRBJ2-7 gives the full variable domain: DAGVTQSPTHLIKTRGQQVTLRCSPKSGHDTVSWYQQALGQGPQFIFQYYEEEERQRGNFPDRFSGHQFPNYSSELNVNALLLGDSALYLCASSLDFRAYEQYFGPGTRLTVT.

The chain joins TRBV24-1 to TRBJ1-2; D call uncertain. The V and J ends lost 6 bases and 7 bases respectively, with 11 bases between them. The germline CDR1 and CDR2 sequences are KGHDR and SFDVKD. The CDR3 totals 12 residues. For the CDR3, the DNA is TGTGCCACCAGTTCAGGAGGTGGTGGCTACACCTTC. It codes for CATSSGGGGYTF.

The chain recombines TRBV19 with TRBJ2-7; the match to TRBD2 covers 16 bases. The germline V gene has CDR1 LNHDA and CDR2 SQIVND (reference sequence). The V and J ends lost 4 bases and 3 bases, in that order; junction bases with no gene match: 12. The CDR3 is 19 residues long. CDR3 coding DNA: TGTGCCAGTAGTAACCTGCCGGGACTAGCGGGAGGGAGCTACTACGAGCAGTACTTC. Amino acid sequence: CASSNLPGLAGGSYYEQYF. Variable domain in full (rest from reference TRBV19 and TRBJ2-7): DGGITQSPKYLFRKEGQNVTLSCEQNLNHDAMYWYRQDPGQGLRLIYYSQIVNDFQKGDIAEGYSVSREKKESFPLTVTSAQKNPTAFYLCASSNLPGLAGGSYYEQYFGPGTRLTVT.

This clonotype was seen more than once but under ten times. This rearrangement joins TRBV5-5 to TRBJ1-6; 7 bases line up with TRBD1. The CDR3 runs 14 residues. Germline assignment: CDR1 SGHKS and CDR2 YYEKEE (reference sequence). J lost 5 bases, V lost 2 bases, and 1 base had no gene match. The CDR3 nucleotides read TGTGCCAGCAGCTTTGGACAGGATAATTCACCCCTCCACTTT. As protein: CASSFGQDNSPLHF.

The chain carries TRBV28 and TRBJ2-6; D uncertain. This CDR3 spans 15 amino acids. Looked up from germline, CDR1 is MDHEN and CDR2 is SYDVKM. Trimming left V 3 bases short and J 0 bases short, with 6 bases between. As DNA, the CDR3 is TGTGCCAGCAGTTTTGTGGCCTCTGGGGCCAACGTCCTGACTTTC. It is translated as CASSFVASGANVLTF.